This T cell receptor (beta chain) stems from a study of human T cells and chemical hapten exposure. As for the study in general: Patients' scalps got diphenylcyclopropenone weekly throughout the approximately 22-week study. The patient population, which was mostly female, had alopecia areata, totalis or universalis. Study conclusions and caveats: TCRs at a frequency above 1 in 1000 stayed unchanged with DPC sensitization.

This clonotype was seen repeatedly, ten times or more. Its target is not known. Germline assignment: CDR1 SGHRS and CDR2 YFSETQ. The CDR3 is 17 amino acids. Losses at the gene ends were 4 bases for V and 3 bases for J; bases not matched to a gene: 11. TCRdb itself ran the RACE reads through MiXCR, one entry per CDR3 protein. The sample lists approximately 60,000 distinct CDR3 sequences; about 11% were seen once. Time point: pre-sensitization, week 0. Treatment reported: therapeutic diphenylcyclopropenone sensitization with weekly scalp DPC. The chain uses TRBV5-1 and TRBJ2-2; 8 bases line up with TRBD2. The specimen was whole blood, collected in connection with sensitization to the hapten diphenylcyclopropenone (DPC). The origin of this receptor is a middle-aged woman with alopecia areata. Some clones in this sample may be carry-over from other donors' samples. The CDR3 coding sequence is TGCGCCAGCAGCCCAAAACCCACTAGCGGCCACACCGGGGAGCTGTTTTTT. It is translated as CASSPKPTSGHTGELFF.